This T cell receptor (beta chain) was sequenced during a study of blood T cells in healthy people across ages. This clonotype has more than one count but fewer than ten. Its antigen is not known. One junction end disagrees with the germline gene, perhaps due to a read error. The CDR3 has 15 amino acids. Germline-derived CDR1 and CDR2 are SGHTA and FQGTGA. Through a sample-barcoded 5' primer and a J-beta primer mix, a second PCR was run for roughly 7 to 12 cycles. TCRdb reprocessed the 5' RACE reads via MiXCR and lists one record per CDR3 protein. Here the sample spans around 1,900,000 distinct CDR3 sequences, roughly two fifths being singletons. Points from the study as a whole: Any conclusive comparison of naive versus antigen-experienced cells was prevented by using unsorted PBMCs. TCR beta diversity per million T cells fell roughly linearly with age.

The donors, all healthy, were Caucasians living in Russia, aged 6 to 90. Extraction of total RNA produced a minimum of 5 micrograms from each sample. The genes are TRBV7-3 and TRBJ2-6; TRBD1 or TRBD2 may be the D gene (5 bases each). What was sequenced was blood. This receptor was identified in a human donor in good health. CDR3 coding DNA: TGTGCCAGCAGCTTAGAGGGATCTGGGGCCGACGTCCTGACTTTC. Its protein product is CASSLEGSGADVLTF.